This TCR beta chain came from a study of radiation and T cells in renal cell carcinoma. For the study at large: Nephrectomy followed 15 Gy stereotactic body radiation by 4 weeks. Overall study findings and caveats: Baseline intratumoral clonotype presence is unknown without pretreatment biopsies.

Time point denoted: blood 2 weeks post-SBRT. The treatment denotes: 15 Gy SBRT to primary tumor, nephrectomy 4 weeks later. Blood was sampled at baseline, 2 weeks and 4 weeks after SBRT. Clones were sequenced by immunoSEQ multiplex PCR, and TCRdb holds only the in-frame ones, with some missing. The profile shows roughly 140,000 clones, roughly 87% of them singletons. About this clone itself: What it recognizes is unknown.

The CDR3 covers 13 residues. Germline V lookup: CDR1 LNHDA, CDR2 SQIVND (reference sequence). Trimming stripped 5 bases from V and 0 bases from J, with 4 bases between. The receptor was isolated from a woman aged 50 to 65 with renal cell carcinoma. The source material was blood, sampled from a patient whose treatment included radiotherapy and nephrectomy. The chain carries TRBV19 and TRBJ1-4; D uncertain. CDR3: CASSFSTNEKLFF. In DNA form, the CDR3 reads TGTGCCAGTAGTTTCTCAACTAATGAAAAACTGTTTTTT.